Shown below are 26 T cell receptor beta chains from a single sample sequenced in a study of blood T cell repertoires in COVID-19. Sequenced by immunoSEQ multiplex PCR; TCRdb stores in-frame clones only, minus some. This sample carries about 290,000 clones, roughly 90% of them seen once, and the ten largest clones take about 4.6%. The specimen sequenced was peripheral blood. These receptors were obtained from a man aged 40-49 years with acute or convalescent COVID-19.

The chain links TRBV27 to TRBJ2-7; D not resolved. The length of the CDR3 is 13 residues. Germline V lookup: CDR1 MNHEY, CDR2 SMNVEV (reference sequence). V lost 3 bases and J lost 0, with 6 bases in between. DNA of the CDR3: TGTGCCAGCAGTTTTCTGAGCTCCTACGAGCAGTACTTC. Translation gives CASSFLSSYEQYF.

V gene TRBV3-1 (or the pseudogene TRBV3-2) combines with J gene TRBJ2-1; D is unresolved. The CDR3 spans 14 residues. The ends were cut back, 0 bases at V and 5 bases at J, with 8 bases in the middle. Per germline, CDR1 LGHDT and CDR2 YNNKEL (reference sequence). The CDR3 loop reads CASSQESTHNEQFF. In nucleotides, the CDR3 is TGTGCCAGCAGCCAAGAGAGCACGCACAATGAGCAGTTCTTC.

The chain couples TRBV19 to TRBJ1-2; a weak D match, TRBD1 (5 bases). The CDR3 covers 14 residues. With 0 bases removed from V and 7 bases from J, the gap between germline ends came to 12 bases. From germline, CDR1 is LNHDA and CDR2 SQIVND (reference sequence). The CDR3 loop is CASSIDFSGAGYTF. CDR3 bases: TGTGCCAGTAGTATAGATTTTTCTGGGGCTGGCTACACCTTC.

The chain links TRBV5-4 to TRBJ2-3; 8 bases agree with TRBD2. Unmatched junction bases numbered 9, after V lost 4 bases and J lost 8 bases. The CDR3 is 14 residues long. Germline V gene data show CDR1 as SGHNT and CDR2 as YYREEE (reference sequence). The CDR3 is CASSPGLVGGTQYF. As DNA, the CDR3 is TGTGCCAGCAGCCCGGGACTAGTTGGTGGTACGCAGTATTTT.

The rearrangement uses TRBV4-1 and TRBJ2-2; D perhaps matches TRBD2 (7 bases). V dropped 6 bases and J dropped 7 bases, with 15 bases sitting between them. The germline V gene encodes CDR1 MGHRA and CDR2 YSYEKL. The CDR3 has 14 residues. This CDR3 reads CASSGGARHGELFF. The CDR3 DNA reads TGCGCCAGCAGTGGGGGGGCAAGGCACGGGGAGCTGTTTTTT.

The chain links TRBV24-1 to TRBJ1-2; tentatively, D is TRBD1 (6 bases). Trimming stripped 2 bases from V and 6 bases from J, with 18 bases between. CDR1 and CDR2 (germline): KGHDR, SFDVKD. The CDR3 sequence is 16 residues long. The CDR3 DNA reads TGTGCCACCAGTGATTCAAGAGGGGGGGGCGCGGATGGCTACACCTTC. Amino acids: CATSDSRGGGADGYTF.

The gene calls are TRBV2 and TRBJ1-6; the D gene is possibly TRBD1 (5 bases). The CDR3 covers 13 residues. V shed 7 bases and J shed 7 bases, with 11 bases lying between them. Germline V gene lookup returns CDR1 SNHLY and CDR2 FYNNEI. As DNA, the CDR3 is TGTGCCAGCAATCTTCGACAGAATTCACCCCTCCACTTT. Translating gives CASNLRQNSPLHF.

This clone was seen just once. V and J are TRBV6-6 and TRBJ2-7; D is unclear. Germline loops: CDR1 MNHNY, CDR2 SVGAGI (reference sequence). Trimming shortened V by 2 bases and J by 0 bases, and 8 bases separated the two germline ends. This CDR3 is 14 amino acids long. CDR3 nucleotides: TGTGCCAGCAGTTACAGACTTGACTCCTACGAGCAGTACTTC. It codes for CASSYRLDSYEQYF.

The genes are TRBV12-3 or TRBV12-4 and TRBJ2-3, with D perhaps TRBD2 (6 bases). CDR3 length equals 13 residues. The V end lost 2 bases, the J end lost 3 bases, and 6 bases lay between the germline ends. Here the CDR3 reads CASSLSGTDTQYF. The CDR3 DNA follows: TGTGCCAGCAGTTTAAGCGGGACAGATACGCAGTATTTT.

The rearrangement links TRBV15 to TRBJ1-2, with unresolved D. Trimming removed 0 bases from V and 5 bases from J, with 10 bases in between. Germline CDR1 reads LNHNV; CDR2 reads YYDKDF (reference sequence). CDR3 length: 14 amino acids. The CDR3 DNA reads TGTGCCACCAGCAGAGATATAACCGAGTATGGCTACACCTTC. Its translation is CATSRDITEYGYTF.

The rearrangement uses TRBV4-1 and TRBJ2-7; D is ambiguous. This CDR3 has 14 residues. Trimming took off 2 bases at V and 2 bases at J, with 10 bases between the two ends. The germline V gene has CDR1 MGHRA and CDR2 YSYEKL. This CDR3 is CASSQNGIAYEQYF. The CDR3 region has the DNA TGCGCCAGCAGCCAAAATGGTATAGCCTACGAGCAGTACTTC.

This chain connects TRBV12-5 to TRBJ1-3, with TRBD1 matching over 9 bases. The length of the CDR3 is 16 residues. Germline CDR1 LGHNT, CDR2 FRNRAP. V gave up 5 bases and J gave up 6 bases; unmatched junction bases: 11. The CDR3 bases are TGTGCTAGTGGTCCGGGGGGGGACAGGGCGGAAAACACCATATATTTT. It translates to CASGPGGDRAENTIYF.

DNA for the CDR3: TGTGCCAGCAGCAGCCGACAGGCCTCCTACGAGCAGTACTTC. Its protein is CASSSRQASYEQYF. V is TRBV5-4 and J is TRBJ2-7, with D maybe TRBD1 (6 bases). Trimming pared 4 bases from V and 0 bases from J, leaving 11 bases between. Per the germline V gene, CDR1 is SGHNT and CDR2 is YYREEE (reference sequence). The CDR3 has 14 amino acids.

CDR3 sequence reads: CASSVGSEAFF. Here the CDR3 DNA reads TGTGCCAGCAGCGTGGGCAGTGAAGCTTTCTTT. The rearrangement uses TRBV11-2 and TRBJ1-1, with D unclear. With 5 bases removed from V and 7 bases from J, the gap between germline ends came to 8 bases. There are 11 residues in the CDR3. CDR1 is SGHAT and CDR2 is FQNNGV in the germline V gene.

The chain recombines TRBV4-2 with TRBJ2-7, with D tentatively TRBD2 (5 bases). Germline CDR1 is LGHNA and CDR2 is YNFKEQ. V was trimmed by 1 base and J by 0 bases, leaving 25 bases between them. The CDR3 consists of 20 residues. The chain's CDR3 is CASSQVADTANPGSSYEQYF. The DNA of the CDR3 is TGTGCCAGCAGCCAAGTTGCAGACACCGCAAATCCGGGGAGCTCCTACGAGCAGTACTTC.

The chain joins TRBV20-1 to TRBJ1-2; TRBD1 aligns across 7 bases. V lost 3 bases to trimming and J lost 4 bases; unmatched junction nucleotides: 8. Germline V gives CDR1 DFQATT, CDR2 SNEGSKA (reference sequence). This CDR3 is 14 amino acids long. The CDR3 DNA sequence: TGCAGTGCTAGTCTAGGGGGCGAGAGCTATGGCTACACCTTC. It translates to CSASLGGESYGYTF.

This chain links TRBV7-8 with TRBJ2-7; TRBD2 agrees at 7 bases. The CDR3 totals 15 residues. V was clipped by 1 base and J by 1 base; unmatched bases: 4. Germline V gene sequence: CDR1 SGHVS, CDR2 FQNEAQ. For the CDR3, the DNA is TGTGCCAGCAGCTTAGTTGGCGGGGGATCCTACGAGCAGTACTTC. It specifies CASSLVGGGSYEQYF.

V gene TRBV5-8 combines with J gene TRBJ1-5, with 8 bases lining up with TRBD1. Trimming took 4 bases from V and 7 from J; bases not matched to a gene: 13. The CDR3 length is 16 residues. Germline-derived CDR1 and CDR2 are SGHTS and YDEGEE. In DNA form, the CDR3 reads TGTGCCAGCAGCCCACGTGACAGGGGCGCCTTCCAGCCCCAGCATTTT. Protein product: CASSPRDRGAFQPQHF. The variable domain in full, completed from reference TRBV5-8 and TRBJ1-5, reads EAGVTQSPTHLIKTRGQQATLRCSPISGHTSVYWYQQALGLGLQFLLWYDEGEERNRGNFPPRFSGRQFPNYSSELNVNALELEDSALYLCASSPRDRGAFQPQHFGDGTRLSIL.

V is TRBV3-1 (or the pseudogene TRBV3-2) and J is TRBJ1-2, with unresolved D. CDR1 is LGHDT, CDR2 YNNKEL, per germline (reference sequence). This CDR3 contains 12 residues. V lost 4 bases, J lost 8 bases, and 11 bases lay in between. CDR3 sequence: CASSLGDTGYTF. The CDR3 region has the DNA TGTGCCAGCAGCCTTGGTGACACCGGCTACACCTTC.

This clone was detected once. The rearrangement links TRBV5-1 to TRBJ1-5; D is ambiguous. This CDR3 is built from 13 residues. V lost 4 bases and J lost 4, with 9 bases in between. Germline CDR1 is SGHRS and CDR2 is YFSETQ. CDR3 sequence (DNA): TGCGCCAGCAGCGTAGACGGGAATCAGCCCCAGCATTTT. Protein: CASSVDGNQPQHF.

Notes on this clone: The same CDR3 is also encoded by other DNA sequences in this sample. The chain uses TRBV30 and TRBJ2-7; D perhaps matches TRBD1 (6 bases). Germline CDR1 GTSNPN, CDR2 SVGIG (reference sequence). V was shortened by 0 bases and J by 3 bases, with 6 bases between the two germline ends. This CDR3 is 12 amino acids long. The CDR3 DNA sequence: TGTGCCTGGAGTGTAGGGGGCTACGAGCAGTACTTC. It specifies CAWSVGGYEQYF.

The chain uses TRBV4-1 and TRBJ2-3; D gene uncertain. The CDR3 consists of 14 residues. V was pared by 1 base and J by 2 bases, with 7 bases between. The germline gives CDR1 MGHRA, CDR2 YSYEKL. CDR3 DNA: TGCGCCAGCAGCCAAGGACTGTACACAGATACGCAGTATTTT. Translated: CASSQGLYTDTQYF.

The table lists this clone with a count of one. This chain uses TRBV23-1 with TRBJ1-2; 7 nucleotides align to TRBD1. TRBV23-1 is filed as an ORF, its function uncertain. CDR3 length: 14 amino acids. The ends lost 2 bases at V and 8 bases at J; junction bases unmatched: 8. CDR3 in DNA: TGCGCCAGCAGTCAACATTGGGACAGTGGAGGCTACACCTTC. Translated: CASSQHWDSGGYTF.

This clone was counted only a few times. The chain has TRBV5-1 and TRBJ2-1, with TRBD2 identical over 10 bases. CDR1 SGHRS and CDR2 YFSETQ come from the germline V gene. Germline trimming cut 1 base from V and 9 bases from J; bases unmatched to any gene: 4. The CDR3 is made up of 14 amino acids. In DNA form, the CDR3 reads TGCGCCAGCAGCTTGTCTAGCGGGGGTGGTGAGCAGTTCTTC. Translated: CASSLSSGGGEQFF.

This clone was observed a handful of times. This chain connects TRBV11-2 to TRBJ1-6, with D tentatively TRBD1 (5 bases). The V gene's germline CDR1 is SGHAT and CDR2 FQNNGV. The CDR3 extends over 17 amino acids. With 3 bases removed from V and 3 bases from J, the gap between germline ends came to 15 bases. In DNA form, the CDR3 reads TGTGCCAGCAGCTTTCGGGGAGGGGCCGTCTATAATTCACCCCTCCACTTT. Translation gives CASSFRGGAVYNSPLHF.

The CDR3 nucleotides are TGCGCCAGCAGCACAGGACGCTTTCCCACTGAAGCTTTCTTT. Translation: CASSTGRFPTEAFF. The V and J genes are TRBV5-1 and TRBJ1-1; D perhaps matches TRBD1 (5 bases). The CDR3 runs 14 residues. V was cut by 4 bases and J by 4 bases, with 14 bases left in between. Germline V CDR1 and CDR2: SGHRS, YFSETQ.